The 18 T cell receptor beta chains below were found in one sample sequenced in a study of chemoradiotherapy in HPV16-positive cancers. Clones were sequenced by immunoSEQ multiplex PCR, and TCRdb holds only the in-frame ones, with some missing. Of about 11,000 clones listed, 76% are singletons. The sample here was taken from a patient who underwent chemoradiotherapy. These receptors were taken from a human donor with HPV-associated anogenital cancer.

This clone was seen a few times. This chain joins TRBV5-5 and TRBJ2-1; D might be TRBD1 or TRBD2, each matching 5 bases. V was trimmed by 4 bases and J by 4 bases, leaving 12 bases between them. In germline, CDR1 is SGHKS, CDR2 YYEKEE (reference sequence). The CDR3 sequence is 14 residues long. CDR3 DNA sequence: TGTGCCAGCAGCCCGGGACGAAGTTACAATGAGCAGTTCTTC. It encodes CASSPGRSYNEQFF. Filled out from reference TRBV5-5 and TRBJ2-1, the complete variable domain reads DAGVTQSPTHLIKTRGQQVTLRCSPISGHKSVSWYQQVLGQGPQFIFQYYEKEERGRGNFPDRFSARQFPNYSSELNVNALLLGDSALYLCASSPGRSYNEQFFGPGTRLTVL.

This sequence joins TRBV19 and TRBJ1-3, with TRBD1 identical over 9 bases. The CDR3 contains 14 residues. V trimming: 8 bases; J trimming: 3 bases; junction bases outside the gene matches: 5. Germline CDR1 is LNHDA and CDR2 is SQIVND (reference sequence). In nucleotides, the CDR3 is TGTGCCAGTGGACCGACAGGGGGTGGAAACACCATATATTTT. It encodes CASGPTGGGNTIYF. Based on the CDR3 plus reference TRBV19 and TRBJ1-3, the full variable domain is DGGITQSPKYLFRKEGQNVTLSCEQNLNHDAMYWYRQDPGQGLRLIYYSQIVNDFQKGDIAEGYSVSREKKESFPLTVTSAQKNPTAFYLCASGPTGGGNTIYFGEGSWLTVV.

This clone was counted a single time. The rearrangement uses TRBV4-1 and TRBJ2-5, with TRBD2 as a possible D gene (6 bases). Looked up from germline, CDR1 is MGHRA and CDR2 is YSYEKL. The CDR3 is 14 residues long. V lost 1 base and J lost 2, with 8 bases in between. The CDR3 loop is CASSQGDLQETQYF. The DNA for the CDR3 is TGCGCCAGCAGCCAAGGGGACTTGCAAGAGACCCAGTACTTC.

The rearrangement links TRBV5-5 to TRBJ1-1; perhaps TRBD1 as D (5 bases). Trimming shortened V by 3 bases and J by 7 bases, and 19 bases separated the two germline ends. The CDR3 is made up of 15 amino acids. The germline V gene has CDR1 SGHKS and CDR2 YYEKEE (reference sequence). CDR3 DNA: TGTGCCAGCAGCTCGGGCCGGGATTCTAGGGGTGAAGCTTTCTTT. This encodes CASSSGRDSRGEAFF.

J is TRBJ1-6 and V is TRBV27; 10 positions agree with TRBD1. Germline V gene data show CDR1 as MNHEY and CDR2 as SMNVEV (reference sequence). The V and J ends lost 7 bases and 10 bases, in that order; junction bases with no gene match: 7. This CDR3 is 14 amino acids long. In nucleotides, the CDR3 is TGTGCCAGCAAATACGGACAGGGGGGATCACCCCTCCACTTT. It is translated as CASKYGQGGSPLHF.

The rearrangement joins TRBV30 to TRBJ2-7; D is possibly TRBD1 (8 bases). Germline CDR1 GTSNPN, CDR2 SVGIG (reference sequence). The CDR3 consists of 14 residues. V was cut by 5 bases and J by 6 bases, with 20 bases left in between. The CDR3 coding sequence is TGTGCCTGGGAAGCCGGGACAGGCGGGGGCGAGCAGTACTTC. This translates into CAWEAGTGGGEQYF.

The J gene is TRBJ1-4, the V gene TRBV7-2, with TRBD1 identical over 7 bases. CDR3 length equals 14 residues. The J segment lost 7 bases and the V segment lost 5 bases, leaving 7 bases of the junction unmatched. Germline values: CDR1 SGHTA, CDR2 FQGNSA. The CDR3 DNA reads TGTGCCAGCAGCCAGACAGGGATGAGTGAAAAACTGTTTTTT. This codes for CASSQTGMSEKLFF.

The CDR3 DNA sequence: TGTGCCAGCAGTGAAGCGGTCATGGTGGCCTACGAGCAGTACTTC. As protein: CASSEAVMVAYEQYF. The chain combines TRBV6-1 with TRBJ2-7; D unclear. V was shortened by 0 bases and J by 2 bases, with 11 bases between the two germline ends. Germline V gene lookup returns CDR1 MNHNS and CDR2 SASEGT. CDR3 length: 15 amino acids.

This clone was observed a few times. V usage is TRBV9 and J usage is TRBJ2-3; TRBD1 might be the D (5 bases). Trimming removed 3 bases from V and 1 base from J, with 9 bases in between. In germline, CDR1 is SGDLS, CDR2 YYNGEE. The CDR3 has 14 amino acids. The CDR3: CASSAEGGTDTQYF. The CDR3 DNA is TGTGCCAGCAGCGCCGAAGGGGGCACAGATACGCAGTATTTT.

V is TRBV9 and J is TRBJ2-7, with a tentative D call TRBD2 (6 bases). Germline CDR1 reads SGDLS; CDR2 reads YYNGEE. V lost 7 bases and J lost 6, with 20 bases in between. This CDR3 is built from 14 residues. The CDR3 bases are TGTGCCAGCCTTGCAGGGAAGGAGGGATGCGAGCAGTACTTC. This gives the protein CASLAGKEGCEQYF.

The chain employs TRBV6-1 and TRBJ2-7; D might be TRBD2 (5 bases). CDR3 size: 13 residues. The ends were cut back, 8 bases at V and 2 bases at J, with 13 bases in the middle. The germline CDR1 and CDR2 sequences are MNHNS and SASEGT. The CDR3 here is CASSLRAAYEQYF. The DNA of the CDR3 is TGTGCCAGCTCCCTAAGAGCGGCCTACGAGCAGTACTTC.

The J gene is TRBJ2-7, the V gene TRBV5-1, with 8 bases lining up with TRBD2. CDR1 and CDR2 from the germline V gene are SGHRS and YFSETQ. The CDR3 runs to 16 residues. V lost 3 bases and J lost 4; bases outside the gene matches: 12. The DNA for the CDR3 is TGCGCCAGCAGCTCCCGTCCCGGGGGGGGGATGTACGAGCAGTACTTC. Protein product: CASSSRPGGGMYEQYF.

The J gene is TRBJ1-5, the V gene TRBV2, with unresolved D. The germline gives CDR1 SNHLY, CDR2 FYNNEI. V gave up 5 bases and J gave up 1 base, with 9 bases separating them. There are 14 residues in the CDR3. The chain's CDR3 is CASSPLTSNQPQHF. CDR3 DNA: TGTGCCAGCAGTCCGTTAACGAGCAATCAGCCCCAGCATTTT.

The CDR3 bases are TGTGCCAGCAGCTTAGGGGGAAGTGAAAAACTGTTTTTT. Protein product: CASSLGGSEKLFF. V is TRBV7-2 and J is TRBJ1-4; D ambiguous. The CDR3 consists of 13 residues. With 1 base removed from V and 7 bases from J, the gap between germline ends came to 7 bases. CDR1 and CDR2 from the germline V gene are SGHTA and FQGNSA.

The chain couples TRBV19 to TRBJ2-7; 13 positions match TRBD2. The V gene's germline CDR1 is LNHDA and CDR2 SQIVND (reference sequence). The ends lost 3 bases at V and 3 bases at J; junction bases unmatched: 2. The CDR3 has 15 amino acids. The DNA for the CDR3 is TGTGCCAGTAGTATCGGACTAGCGGGGGACTACGAGCAGTACTTC. It codes for CASSIGLAGDYEQYF.

The chain is built from TRBV5-4 and TRBJ2-1, with TRBD2 matching over 8 bases. Losses at the gene ends were 3 bases for V and 12 bases for J; bases not matched to a gene: 20. Looked up from germline, CDR1 is SGHNT and CDR2 is YYREEE (reference sequence). This CDR3 is 17 amino acids long. In DNA, the CDR3 is TGTGCCAGCAGCTGGGGGGGGCAGCGGGGGCCAGGAGAGGGGCAGTTCTTC. It yields the protein CASSWGGQRGPGEGQFF.

This clone came up a few times. The chain employs TRBV29-1 and TRBJ1-1; no clear D. The CDR3 runs to 13 residues. Between the trimmed V and J ends, which lost 0 bases and 4 bases, there was a span of 9 bases. Germline CDR1 SQVTM, CDR2 ANQGSEA. The CDR3 sequence is CSVEDPRVTEAFF. In nucleotides, the CDR3 is TGCAGCGTTGAAGATCCCCGGGTCACTGAAGCTTTCTTT.

The chain recombines TRBV2 with TRBJ2-3; 11 bases are a match to TRBD2. Germline assignment: CDR1 SNHLY and CDR2 FYNNEI. V shed 5 bases and J 4 bases; nucleotides not matched to a gene: 8. The CDR3 loop spans 16 amino acids. As DNA, the CDR3 is TGTGCCAGCAGTTATAGCGGGGGGGCCTCCGCAGATACGCAGTATTTT. The encoded protein is CASSYSGGASADTQYF.